These T cell receptor beta chains were read from a single sample in a study of T-cell reconstitution after alpha-beta-depleted transplantation in children. MiXCR, applied by TCRdb to the PCR reads, yields one record per CDR3 protein. The profile shows 200,000 to 250,000 distinct CDR3 sequences, around 8% of them singletons. This specimen consisted of PBMCs, mostly from graft donor cells, obtained 180 days after TCRalphabeta/CD19-depleted stem cell transplant. The source is a male patient under 18 who had a stem cell transplant for acute lymphoblastic leukemia, so the T cells may come from the graft donor. CDR3s include the opening cysteine and the closing phenylalanine or tryptophan. The order of the fields is D gene, J gene, V gene, CDR3 protein. The D gene is left open where the match is weak.

TRBD2,TRBJ2-1,TRBV9,CASSPQTGGQNNEQFF
TRBD1,TRBJ2-5,TRBV24-1,CATSDRDRGETQYF
.,TRBJ1-1,TRBV5-1,CASSLVRSLNTEAFF
.,TRBJ1-2,TRBV12-3/TRBV12-4,CASSFSRTVANYGYTF
.,TRBJ2-7,TRBV20-1,CSARGRTISRGEQYF
.,TRBJ1-5,TRBV20-1,CSAMWGVDNQPQHF
.,TRBJ1-2,TRBV11-2,CASSYRRQNYGYTF
.,TRBJ1-1,TRBV28,CASSLCMSWGRHLMNTEAFF
TRBD1,TRBJ2-1,TRBV25-1,CASSEWGQGYNEQFF
.,TRBJ1-1,TRBV5-1,CASSLVQGYTEAFF
.,TRBJ2-3,TRBV7-8,CASRRADTQYF
.,TRBJ2-7,TRBV19,CASSILVASAGEQYF
.,TRBJ2-1,TRBV19,CASSIEGATYNEQFF
TRBD2,TRBJ2-3,TRBV7-2,CASSRLAGGPWDTQYF
.,TRBJ1-5,TRBV20-1,CSARDRIPGYNQPQHF
.,TRBJ2-5,TRBV28,CASSFTGAGQETQYF
.,TRBJ2-6,TRBV15,CATSRERDFGGSGANVLTF
.,TRBJ1-1,TRBV6-1,CASSEAWGRGEAFF
.,TRBJ1-5,TRBV3-1,CASSHGSNQPQHF
TRBD2,TRBJ2-5,TRBV5-1,CASSLERGGETQYF
.,TRBJ2-1,TRBV7-6,CASSPPIRTHPWDEQFF
.,TRBJ2-4,TRBV6-2/TRBV6-3,CASREGSIQYF